The 18 T cell receptor beta chains given below trace back to one sample, sequenced in a study of blood T cell repertoires in COVID-19. Sequencing was performed with immunoSEQ multiplex PCR; in TCRdb, only in-frame clones are kept and a portion is missing. The profile shows about 320,000 clones, approximately 89% of them singletons. The sequenced material came from peripheral blood. Source of these receptors: a woman in her thirties with COVID-19, enrolled during active disease.

The table lists this clone with a count of one. V is TRBV9 and J is TRBJ1-1; 8 positions agree with TRBD1. The CDR3 loop spans 15 amino acids. The J segment lost 1 base and the V segment lost 4 bases, leaving 6 bases of the junction unmatched. Germline V gene data show CDR1 as SGDLS and CDR2 as YYNGEE. CDR3 coding DNA: TGTGCCAGCAGCTCGGACAGGGATAAGAACACTGAAGCTTTCTTT. Its translation is CASSSDRDKNTEAFF.

The count of this clone is one. The V gene is TRBV4-1, the J gene TRBJ2-7, with 8 bases fitting TRBD1. The germline V gene has CDR1 MGHRA and CDR2 YSYEKL. V trimming: 1 base; J trimming: 2 bases; junction bases outside the gene matches: 4. The CDR3 covers 15 residues. CDR3 DNA: TGCGCCAGCAGCCAAGGACAGGGGTTAACCTACGAGCAGTACTTC. Protein sequence: CASSQGQGLTYEQYF.

V usage is TRBV5-5 and J usage is TRBJ2-1; 10 bases map to TRBD2. The V and J ends lost 2 bases and 3 bases, in that order; junction bases with no gene match: 2. This CDR3 has 15 residues. Per germline, CDR1 SGHKS and CDR2 YYEKEE (reference sequence). In DNA, the CDR3 is TGTGCCAGCAGCTTTAAGCGGGGGGGCTACAATGAGCAGTTCTTC. Its protein product is CASSFKRGGYNEQFF.

This rearrangement joins TRBV11-1 to TRBJ2-3; tentatively, D is TRBD2 (6 bases). The V end lost 5 bases, the J end lost 7 bases, and 16 bases lay between the germline ends. Looked up from germline, CDR1 is SGHAT and CDR2 is FQDESV (reference sequence). The CDR3 is 14 amino acids. The CDR3: CASSKGVAEHTQYF. For the CDR3, the DNA is TGTGCCAGCAGCAAGGGAGTAGCGGAACATACGCAGTATTTT.

Only one count was recorded for this clone. This chain joins TRBV9 and TRBJ2-2; TRBD2 agrees at 7 bases. CDR3 length: 17 amino acids. In germline, CDR1 is SGDLS, CDR2 YYNGEE. V dropped 4 bases and J dropped 3; count of bases not matched to a gene: 12. In nucleotides, the CDR3 is TGTGCCAGCAGCCGTAGCGGGTCTGGTCAGTACACCGGGGAGCTGTTTTTT. It encodes CASSRSGSGQYTGELFF.

This chain uses TRBV3-1 (or the pseudogene TRBV3-2) with TRBJ1-4; D may be TRBD1 (6 bases). The germline V gene encodes CDR1 LGHDT and CDR2 YNNKEL (reference sequence). Trimming took 2 bases from V and 3 from J, leaving 16 bases between them. The length of the CDR3 is 17 residues. Here the CDR3 reads CASSQTGKGLSNEKLFF. CDR3 nucleotide sequence: TGTGCCAGCAGCCAAACAGGGAAGGGCTTATCTAATGAAAAACTGTTTTTT.

V gene TRBV6-5 combines with J gene TRBJ1-2; maybe TRBD1 (5 bases). Germline-derived CDR1 and CDR2 are MNHEY and SVGAGI. Deletions cut 10 bases from V and 4 bases from J, with 13 bases between. The CDR3 extends over 12 amino acids. The CDR3 coding sequence is TGTGCCACCAGGGAGTCAATCTATGGCTACACCTTC. It yields the protein CATRESIYGYTF.

V usage is TRBV6-4 and J usage is TRBJ2-2, with 10 positions matching TRBD2. CDR1 is MRHNA, CDR2 SNTAGT, per germline. The J segment lost 4 bases and the V segment lost 0 bases, leaving 2 bases of the junction unmatched. The CDR3 extends over 16 amino acids. The CDR3 nucleotides are TGTGCCAGCAGTGACTCAAGCGGGGGGGCCACCGGGGAGCTGTTTTTT. Its protein is CASSDSSGGATGELFF.

This clone was counted only a few times. The chain employs TRBV9 and TRBJ1-6; D not certain. Trimming stripped 0 bases from V and 14 bases from J, with 15 bases between. Germline lookup yields CDR1 SGDLS and CDR2 YYNGEE. CDR3 length equals 14 residues. The CDR3 nucleotides are TGTGCCAGCAGCGTAGCTCTGGACCCCGGGGCCCTCCACTTT. Protein: CASSVALDPGALHF. The variable domain in full, with the rest retrieved from reference TRBV9 and TRBJ1-6, is DSGVTQTPKHLITATGQRVTLRCSPRSGDLSVYWYQQSLDQGLQFLIQYYNGEERAKGNILERFSAQQFPDLHSELNLSSLELGDSALYFCASSVALDPGALHFGNGTRLTVT.

The gene calls are TRBV3-1 (or the pseudogene TRBV3-2) and TRBJ1-2; 7 nucleotides match TRBD1. The germline gives CDR1 LGHDT, CDR2 YNNKEL (reference sequence). V was pared by 4 bases and J by 6 bases, with 8 bases of the junction left unmatched. The CDR3 totals 14 residues. The DNA of the CDR3 is TGTGCCAGCAGCCTTCAGGGGGGAGATGATGGCTACACCTTC. As protein: CASSLQGGDDGYTF.

The chain combines TRBV4-1 with TRBJ1-5; D may be TRBD1 (6 bases). This CDR3 has 12 amino acids. V dropped 1 base and J dropped 9 bases, with 7 bases sitting between them. Per germline, CDR1 MGHRA and CDR2 YSYEKL. This chain's CDR3 is CASSQVGGPQHF. CDR3 DNA sequence: TGCGCCAGCAGCCAAGTAGGGGGGCCCCAGCATTTT.

The table lists this clone with a count of one. The rearrangement links TRBV11-3 to TRBJ1-3; D remains ambiguous. From germline, CDR1 is SGHNT and CDR2 YENEEA. The CDR3 contains 17 residues. V lost 4 bases, J lost 0 bases, and 16 bases lay in between. The CDR3 here is CASSSLSDFHSGNTIYF. The CDR3 DNA follows: TGTGCCAGCAGCTCACTGTCCGACTTCCACTCTGGAAACACCATATATTTT.

V usage is TRBV19 and J usage is TRBJ1-1; D remains unclear. V was shortened by 3 bases and J by 1 base, with 9 bases between the two germline ends. The CDR3 runs to 14 residues. The germline CDR1 and CDR2 sequences are LNHDA and SQIVND (reference sequence). This chain's CDR3 is CASSISSGNTEAFF. CDR3 nucleotides: TGTGCCAGTAGTATTAGTTCCGGGAACACTGAAGCTTTCTTT.

This clone was observed once. The chain links TRBV20-1 to TRBJ1-1; D gene uncertain. Trimming cost V 3 bases and J 11 bases, with 10 bases left between them. Germline V gene sequence: CDR1 DFQATT, CDR2 SNEGSKA (reference sequence). The CDR3 covers 10 residues. The CDR3 reads CSASVGAAFF. CDR3 DNA sequence: TGCAGTGCTAGCGTGGGAGCGGCTTTCTTT.

V usage is TRBV2 and J usage is TRBJ1-1, with D possibly being TRBD1 (5 bases). The V and J ends lost 3 bases and 1 base respectively, with 9 bases between them. This CDR3 is built from 14 residues. CDR1 SNHLY and CDR2 FYNNEI come from the germline V gene. This CDR3 is CASSEGGSNTEAFF. The CDR3 coding sequence is TGTGCCAGCAGTGAGGGGGGATCGAACACTGAAGCTTTCTTT.

CDR3 amino acids: CASSPDGRVAFF. The CDR3 region has the DNA TGTGCCAGCAGCCCCGACGGGCGGGTAGCTTTCTTT. The chain employs TRBV7-7 and TRBJ1-1, with unresolved D. V gave up 5 bases and J gave up 10 bases, with 14 bases separating them. The CDR3 sequence is 12 residues long. Germline CDR1 reads SSHAT; CDR2 reads FNYEAQ (reference sequence).

The rearrangement joins TRBV5-1 to TRBJ1-5, with D uncertain. This CDR3 has 14 residues. Per germline, CDR1 SGHRS and CDR2 YFSETQ. Trimming left V 0 bases short and J 5 bases short, with 9 bases between. The CDR3 DNA follows: TGCGCCAGCAGCTTGGGCAATGCGGATCAGCCCCAGCATTTT. Translated: CASSLGNADQPQHF.

The chain recombines TRBV5-6 with TRBJ1-1, with D possibly TRBD1 on 5 matching bases. The CDR3 is 16 residues long. V lost 3 bases and J lost 6, with 21 bases in between. The germline V gene has CDR1 SGHDT and CDR2 YYEEEE. The CDR3 DNA follows: TGTGCCAGCAGCTCACTCCAGGGTTCTCTTCGGGCTGAAGCTTTCTTT. Its protein product is CASSSLQGSLRAEAFF. Full variable domain (rest looked up from reference TRBV5-6 and TRBJ1-1): DAGVTQSPTHLIKTRGQQVTLRCSPKSGHDTVSWYQQALGQGPQFIFQYYEEEERQRGNFPDRFSGHQFPNYSSELNVNALLLGDSALYLCASSSLQGSLRAEAFFGQGTRLTVV.